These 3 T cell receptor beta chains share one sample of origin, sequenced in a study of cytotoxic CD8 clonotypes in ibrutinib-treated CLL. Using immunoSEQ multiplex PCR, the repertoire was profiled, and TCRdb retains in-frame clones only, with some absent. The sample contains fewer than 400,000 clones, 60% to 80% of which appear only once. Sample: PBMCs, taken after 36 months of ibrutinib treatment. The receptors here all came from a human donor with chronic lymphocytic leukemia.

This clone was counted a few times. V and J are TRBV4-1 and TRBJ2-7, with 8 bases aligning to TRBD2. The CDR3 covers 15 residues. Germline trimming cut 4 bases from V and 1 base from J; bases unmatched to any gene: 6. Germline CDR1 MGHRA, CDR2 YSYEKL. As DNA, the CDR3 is TGCGCCAGCAGCCCCGCGGGAGGCCGATCCTACGAGCAGTACTTC. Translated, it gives CASSPAGGRSYEQYF.

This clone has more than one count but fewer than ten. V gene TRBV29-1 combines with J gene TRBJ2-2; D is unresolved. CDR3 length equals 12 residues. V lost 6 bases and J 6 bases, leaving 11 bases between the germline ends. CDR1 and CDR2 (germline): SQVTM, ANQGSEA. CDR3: CSVLPDAGELFF. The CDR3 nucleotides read TGCAGCGTCCTACCTGACGCCGGGGAGCTGTTTTTT.

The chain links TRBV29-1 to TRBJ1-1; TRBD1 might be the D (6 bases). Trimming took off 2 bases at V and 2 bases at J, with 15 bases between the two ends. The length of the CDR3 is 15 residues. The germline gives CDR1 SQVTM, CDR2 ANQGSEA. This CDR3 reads CSVEWEEGVNTEAFF. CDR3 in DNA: TGCAGCGTTGAATGGGAGGAGGGGGTAAACACTGAAGCTTTCTTT. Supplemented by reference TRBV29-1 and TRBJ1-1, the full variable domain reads SAVISQKPSRDICQRGTSLTIQCQVDSQVTMMFWYRQQPGQSLTLIATANQGSEATYESGFVIDKFPISRPNLTFSTLTVSNMSPEDSSIYLCSVEWEEGVNTEAFFGQGTRLTVV.